This T cell receptor beta chain is drawn from a study of CD8 T cells in Susac syndrome. Sequencing of TCR beta was undertaken in CD8+ and CD4+ T cells derived from blood. About 0.5 to 1 ug RNA was reverse transcribed with random hexamers. Amplification of TCR beta CDR3 by immunoSEQ multiplex PCR spanned 54 Vbeta and 13 Jbeta. Each CDR3 protein gets one entry after TCRdb re-called the immunoSEQ multiplex PCR reads with MiXCR. The data hold nearly 200,000 distinct CDR3 sequences, with nearly 95% observed a single time. There are 16 residues in the CDR3. J gave up 1 base and V 6 bases, and 9 bases lay outside the gene matches. Study outcomes and limitations: Acknowledgment was made by the study that its TCR sequencing and HLA analysis involved a relatively small number of individuals.

On this clonotype itself: Its target is unknown.

The chain uses TRBV12-3 or TRBV12-4 and TRBJ2-3, with TRBD2 matching 8 bases. The sequence derives from a human donor with multiple sclerosis. The material sequenced was CD4+ T cells from PBMCs. The CDR3 reads CASREAGGRGTDTQYF. The CDR3, as DNA: TGTGCCAGCAGGGAGGCGGGGGGTCGGGGCACAGATACGCAGTATTTT.